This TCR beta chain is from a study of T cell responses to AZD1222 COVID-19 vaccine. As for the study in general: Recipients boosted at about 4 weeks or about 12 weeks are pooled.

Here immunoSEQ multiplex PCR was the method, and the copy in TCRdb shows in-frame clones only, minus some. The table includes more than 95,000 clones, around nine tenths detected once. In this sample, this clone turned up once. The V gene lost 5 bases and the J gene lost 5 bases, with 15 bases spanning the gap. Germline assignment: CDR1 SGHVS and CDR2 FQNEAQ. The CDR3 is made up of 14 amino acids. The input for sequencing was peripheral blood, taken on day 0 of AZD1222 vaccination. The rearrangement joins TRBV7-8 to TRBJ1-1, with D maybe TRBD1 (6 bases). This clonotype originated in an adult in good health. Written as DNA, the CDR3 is TGTGCCAGCAGCCTCACACAGGGTTGGACTGAAGCTTTCTTT. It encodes CASSLTQGWTEAFF.